The clone carrying this T cell receptor beta chain was seen a few times. What it recognizes is unknown. TCRdb used MiXCR to reprocess the RT-PCR reads, holding one entry per CDR3 protein. Among some 800,000 distinct CDR3 sequences listed, 20% to 25% were seen once. The record originates from a study of response to subunit inactivated influenza vaccine. Study results and caveats: Each seasonal flu vaccination may recruit only limited new T cells, authors suggested.

Looked up from germline, CDR1 is MDHEN and CDR2 is SYDVKM. The CDR3 spans 18 residues. V dropped 2 bases and J dropped 0 bases, with 18 bases sitting between them. Sample: PBMCs from blood, taken approximately 5 days after vaccination. This TCR came from a man aged 50 to 59 who received an inactivated influenza vaccine. V and J are TRBV28 and TRBJ2-3; D ambiguous. The CDR3 bases are TGTGCCAGCAGTTTAGGCGGTTGGTGGAACGTTAGCACAGATACGCAGTATTTT. Protein: CASSLGGWWNVSTDTQYF.